The 30 T cell receptor beta chains below all came from one sample that was sequenced in a study of OX40 agonist ivuxolimab in advanced cancers. Profiled with immunoSEQ multiplex PCR; TCRdb holds only in-frame clones, not every one. The sample shows roughly 60,000 clones, under 90% of them seen only once. The sample was CD4+ or CD8+ T cells sorted from blood, taken in a trial of the OX40 agonist ivuxolimab. The source of these receptors is an adult with an advanced solid tumor such as melanoma, head and neck, liver or kidney cancer.

This rearrangement joins TRBV11-2 to TRBJ1-1; a possible D gene is TRBD1 (5 bases). Trimming removed 4 bases at V and 0 bases at J, with 6 bases between. CDR3 size: 13 residues. Per germline, CDR1 SGHAT and CDR2 FQNNGV. This CDR3 reads CASSSQVNTEAFF. The CDR3 bases are TGTGCCAGCAGCTCACAGGTGAACACTGAAGCTTTCTTT.

The V call is TRBV5-1, the J call TRBJ2-3, with 9 nucleotides matching TRBD2. CDR1 and CDR2 from the germline V gene are SGHRS and YFSETQ. J gave up 6 bases and V 0 bases, and 5 bases lay outside the gene matches. CDR3 length equals 15 residues. The CDR3 DNA sequence: TGCGCCAGCAGCTTGGTAGCGGGGGCGGGGGATACGCAGTATTTT. Amino acid sequence: CASSLVAGAGDTQYF. The variable domain in full, with the rest retrieved from reference TRBV5-1 and TRBJ2-3, is KAGVTQTPRYLIKTRGQQVTLSCSPISGHRSVSWYQQTPGQGLQFLFEYFSETQRNKGNFPGRFSGRQFSNSRSEMNVSTLELGDSALYLCASSLVAGAGDTQYFGPGTRLTVL.

Note on this clone: This specimen includes other DNA sequences encoding the same CDR3. V usage is TRBV18 and J usage is TRBJ2-5; no clear D gene. The V end was cut by 6 bases, the J end by 0 bases, with 5 bases between. This CDR3 is 12 amino acids long. Germline assignment: CDR1 KGHSH and CDR2 LQKENI. CDR3 region: CASSLNQETQYF. CDR3 sequence (DNA): TGTGCCAGCTCCTTAAACCAAGAGACCCAGTACTTC.

V gene TRBV5-1 combines with J gene TRBJ2-7, with 9 nucleotides matching TRBD1. Germline lookup yields CDR1 SGHRS and CDR2 YFSETQ. The V segment lost 2 bases and the J segment 5 bases; nucleotides outside the gene matches: 8. This CDR3 has 15 residues. The CDR3 nucleotides are TGCGCCAGCAGCTTCACCACAGGGGGCCTCAACGAGCAGTACTTC. It specifies CASSFTTGGLNEQYF.

This chain links TRBV7-9 with TRBJ2-5; 11 nucleotides align to TRBD2. The CDR3 is 14 amino acids. Germline V gene lookup returns CDR1 SEHNR and CDR2 FQNEAQ (reference sequence). V shed 5 bases and J 5 bases; nucleotides not matched to a gene: 4. The CDR3 protein is CASSLSGREETQYF. The CDR3 bases are TGTGCCAGCAGCCTTAGCGGGAGGGAGGAGACCCAGTACTTC.

This clone was seen a handful of times. The chain couples TRBV10-1 to TRBJ1-1, with no clear D. V was shortened by 4 bases and J by 4 bases, with 10 bases between the two germline ends. Germline-derived CDR1 and CDR2 are WNHNN and SYGVQD (reference sequence). The CDR3 extends over 13 amino acids. CDR3 loop: CASSGIRTTEAFF. The CDR3 coding sequence is TGCGCCAGCAGTGGTATAAGGACCACTGAAGCTTTCTTT.

This rearrangement joins TRBV19 to TRBJ2-5; TRBD2 is a possible D gene (6 bases). Germline CDR1 LNHDA, CDR2 SQIVND (reference sequence). Trimming took off 3 bases at V and 4 bases at J, with 12 bases between the two ends. This CDR3 is 14 amino acids long. The CDR3 region has the DNA TGTGCCAGTAGTATTCACGTGGAGGGAGAGACCCAGTACTTC. Protein product: CASSIHVEGETQYF.

V and J are TRBV5-1 and TRBJ2-7; 7 nucleotides agree with TRBD1. Germline V lookup: CDR1 SGHRS, CDR2 YFSETQ. V was pared by 1 base and J by 6 bases, with 7 bases of the junction left unmatched. The CDR3 extends over 14 amino acids. Here the CDR3 DNA reads TGCGCCAGCAGCTTGTGGGACAGTAAGCCCGAGCAGTACTTC. Translation gives CASSLWDSKPEQYF.

V is TRBV18 and J is TRBJ2-1, with a tentative D call TRBD2 (6 bases). The CDR3 is 16 amino acids. The V end lost 3 bases, the J end lost 7 bases, and 19 bases lay between the germline ends. Germline V CDR1 and CDR2: KGHSH, LQKENI. CDR3 nucleotide sequence: TGTGCCAGCTCACCTTACCTAGCGCCCGGGGAAAATGAGCAGTTCTTC. This encodes CASSPYLAPGENEQFF. The full variable domain, completed using reference TRBV18 and TRBJ2-1, is NAGVMQNPRHLVRRRGQEARLRCSPMKGHSHVYWYRQLPEEGLKFMVYLQKENIIDESGMPKERFSAEFPKEGPSILRIQQVVRGDSAAYFCASSPYLAPGENEQFFGPGTRLTVL.

The rearrangement uses TRBV28 and TRBJ1-2, with D possibly matching TRBD1 (5 bases). The CDR3 is made up of 15 amino acids. The germline V gene has CDR1 MDHEN and CDR2 SYDVKM. V was trimmed by 5 bases and J by 8 bases, leaving 21 bases between them. In nucleotides, the CDR3 is TGTGCCAGCAGTCTGGGGGAGGTTTCCGCCTCCGGCTACACCTTC. Protein sequence: CASSLGEVSASGYTF.

V gene TRBV6-1 combines with J gene TRBJ2-4, with TRBD1 matching over 9 bases. There are 13 residues in the CDR3. The V segment lost 4 bases and the J segment 7 bases; nucleotides outside the gene matches: 2. Per germline, CDR1 MNHNS and CDR2 SASEGT. The CDR3 here is CASSGTGVNIQYF. The CDR3 region has the DNA TGTGCCAGCAGTGGGACAGGGGTGAACATTCAGTACTTC.

This clone was detected only a few times. The chain recombines TRBV28 with TRBJ2-4; no clear D gene. This CDR3 is built from 14 residues. V was trimmed by 4 bases and J by 6 bases, leaving 13 bases between them. Germline V lookup: CDR1 MDHEN, CDR2 SYDVKM. The CDR3 DNA follows: TGTGCCAGCAGTTCTGGATATACCGGAAACATTCAGTACTTC. The encoded protein is CASSSGYTGNIQYF. Full variable domain (rest looked up from reference TRBV28 and TRBJ2-4): DVKVTQSSRYLVKRTGEKVFLECVQDMDHENMFWYRQDPGLGLRLIYFSYDVKMKEKGDIPEGYSVSREKKERFSLILESASTNQTSMYLCASSSGYTGNIQYFGAGTRLSVL.

The J gene is TRBJ2-5, the V gene TRBV5-1, with D perhaps TRBD1 (5 bases). Germline loops: CDR1 SGHRS, CDR2 YFSETQ. The ends were cut back, 0 bases at V and 5 bases at J, with 11 bases in the middle. The CDR3 loop spans 14 amino acids. CDR3 DNA: TGCGCCAGCAGCTTGGTGGCAGGGTCGGAGACCCAGTACTTC. It is translated as CASSLVAGSETQYF.

This chain joins TRBV28 and TRBJ1-6, with D perhaps matching TRBD1 (6 bases). The CDR3 loop spans 15 amino acids. Trimming shortened V by 2 bases and J by 10 bases, and 15 bases separated the two germline ends. Looked up from germline, CDR1 is MDHEN and CDR2 is SYDVKM. The CDR3 DNA sequence: TGTGCCAGCAGTTTACTCGACAGGTTGAAGTCACCCCTCCACTTT. Residues: CASSLLDRLKSPLHF.

This clone occurred once. The V and J genes are TRBV9 and TRBJ2-3; D may be TRBD2 (7 bases). Trimming removed 5 bases at V and 4 bases at J, with 17 bases between. Germline CDR1 and CDR2: SGDLS and YYNGEE. CDR3 length: 15 amino acids. CDR3 sequence (DNA): TGTGCCAGCAGTGGGGGGGCCACGGATGCAGATACGCAGTATTTT. This translates into CASSGGATDADTQYF.

This clone is medium-sized (0.01 to 0.1%) within its sample. The V gene is TRBV19, the J gene TRBJ1-6; D may be TRBD1 (5 bases). This CDR3 has 15 amino acids. Germline values: CDR1 LNHDA, CDR2 SQIVND (reference sequence). V was cut by 1 base and J by 10 bases, with 14 bases left in between. CDR3 in DNA: TGTGCCAGTAGTATAGGAAAGCAGGGCGGATCACCCCTCCACTTT. Its translation: CASSIGKQGGSPLHF. Supplemented by reference TRBV19 and TRBJ1-6, the full variable domain reads DGGITQSPKYLFRKEGQNVTLSCEQNLNHDAMYWYRQDPGQGLRLIYYSQIVNDFQKGDIAEGYSVSREKKESFPLTVTSAQKNPTAFYLCASSIGKQGGSPLHFGNGTRLTVT.

V and J are TRBV25-1 and TRBJ1-5, with 8 nucleotides matching TRBD1. The V segment lost 3 bases and the J segment 3 bases; nucleotides outside the gene matches: 7. Germline values: CDR1 MGHDK, CDR2 SYGVNS. The CDR3 loop spans 16 amino acids. The CDR3 DNA reads as TGTGCCAGCAGTGACTCGACAGGGGTGGTCAATCAGCCCCAGCATTTT. Translating gives CASSDSTGVVNQPQHF. The full variable domain, in which reference TRBV25-1 and TRBJ1-5 provide the parts outside the CDR3, is EADIYQTPRYLVIGTGKKITLECSQTMGHDKMYWYQQDPGMELHLIHYSYGVNSTEKGDLSSESTVSRIRTEHFPLTLESARPSHTSQYLCASSDSTGVVNQPQHFGDGTRLSIL.

This sequence joins TRBV18 and TRBJ1-1, with 7 bases identical to TRBD1. Germline V gene sequence: CDR1 KGHSH, CDR2 LQKENI. The CDR3 totals 14 residues. V trimming: 3 bases; J trimming: 1 base; junction bases outside the gene matches: 2. CDR3 sequence (DNA): TGTGCCAGCTCACCGCAGGGGGGGAACACTGAAGCTTTCTTT. This translates into CASSPQGGNTEAFF.

The count of this clone is one. Since a much larger clone is just one base distant, this may be a read error. This chain uses TRBV10-3 with TRBJ1-5; either TRBD1 or TRBD2 may supply D (5 bases each). The J call is in doubt because the DNA end fits TRBJ2-3 better. This CDR3 has 12 residues. The germline CDR1 and CDR2 sequences are ENHRY and SYGVKD. The CDR3, as DNA: TGTGCCATACAGGACCCGGGGCAGCCCCAGTATTTT. It codes for CAIQDPGQPQYF.

The chain couples TRBV30 to TRBJ1-2; D call uncertain. CDR3 length equals 11 residues. Between the trimmed V and J ends, which lost 2 bases and 4 bases, there was a span of 5 bases. Germline V lookup: CDR1 GTSNPN, CDR2 SVGIG (reference sequence). In DNA form, the CDR3 reads TGTGCCTGGAGTTATAGCTATGGCTACACCTTC. Translating it yields CAWSYSYGYTF.

The table lists this clone with a count of one. The chain recombines TRBV5-1 with TRBJ2-1, with TRBD2 identical over 11 bases. Germline V gives CDR1 SGHRS, CDR2 YFSETQ. Unmatched junction bases numbered 7, after V lost 4 bases and J lost 7 bases. The CDR3 has 15 residues. The CDR3 bases are TGCGCCAGCAGCGATAGCGGGAGGGCCGAAAATGAGCAGTTCTTC. It is translated as CASSDSGRAENEQFF.

This clone has just a few counts. The DNA for the CDR3 is TGTGCCAGCACTAAGACAGGGGGCACTGAAGCTTTCTTT. This encodes CASTKTGGTEAFF. The genes are TRBV27 and TRBJ1-1; TRBD1 agrees at 9 bases. The CDR3 loop spans 13 amino acids. V trimming: 7 bases; J trimming: 4 bases; junction bases outside the gene matches: 4. Per the germline V gene, CDR1 is MNHEY and CDR2 is SMNVEV (reference sequence).

The genes are TRBV30 and TRBJ1-3, with 8 bases lining up with TRBD1. This CDR3 has 14 amino acids. The V gene end was trimmed by 2 bases and the J gene end by 3 bases; junction bases not matched to a gene: 3. Germline values: CDR1 GTSNPN, CDR2 SVGIG (reference sequence). The CDR3 loop reads CAWSPGGVGNTIYF. The CDR3, as DNA: TGTGCCTGGAGTCCAGGGGGCGTTGGAAACACCATATATTTT.

The gene calls are TRBV28 and TRBJ1-5; the D gene is possibly TRBD1 (5 bases). The germline V gene encodes CDR1 MDHEN and CDR2 SYDVKM. This CDR3 contains 14 residues. The V gene lost 9 bases and the J gene lost 5 bases, with 17 bases spanning the gap. The CDR3 loop reads CASGTGGGDQPQHF. Written as DNA, the CDR3 is TGTGCCAGTGGGACGGGGGGTGGGGATCAGCCCCAGCATTTT.

V and J are TRBV7-7 and TRBJ2-1, with D perhaps matching TRBD1 (5 bases). The CDR3 is 16 amino acids. Looked up from germline, CDR1 is SSHAT and CDR2 is FNYEAQ (reference sequence). V was clipped by 0 bases and J by 2 bases, with 11 bases between them. The chain's CDR3 is CASSLALGAPYNEQFF. CDR3 nucleotides: TGTGCCAGCAGCTTAGCGCTTGGGGCCCCCTACAATGAGCAGTTCTTC.

This rearrangement joins TRBV4-1 to TRBJ1-1; a weak D match, TRBD1 (6 bases). The length of the CDR3 is 15 residues. V lost 0 bases and J lost 2, with 10 bases in between. Germline loops: CDR1 MGHRA, CDR2 YSYEKL. The CDR3 DNA reads TGCGCCAGCAGCCAAGATAGGGGACACAACACTGAAGCTTTCTTT. Translated, it gives CASSQDRGHNTEAFF.

V and J are TRBV2 and TRBJ1-5; D is uncertain. Deletions cut 0 bases from V and 5 bases from J, with 11 bases between. The CDR3 totals 15 residues. The germline V gene encodes CDR1 SNHLY and CDR2 FYNNEI. The CDR3 loop is CASSEAGHGYQPQHF. For the CDR3, the DNA is TGTGCCAGCAGTGAAGCTGGGCATGGGTATCAGCCCCAGCATTTT.

The chain links TRBV7-2 to TRBJ2-3; 7 bases agree with TRBD2. The CDR3 is 16 residues long. The V segment lost 4 bases and the J segment 1 base; nucleotides outside the gene matches: 8. Germline V gene data show CDR1 as SGHTA and CDR2 as FQGNSA. CDR3 nucleotides: TGTGCCAGCAGCTCTTCGATGGGGGGGGGCACAGATACGCAGTATTTT. The encoded protein is CASSSSMGGGTDTQYF.

The chain links TRBV7-9 to TRBJ2-7; 8 bases align to TRBD2. Germline loops: CDR1 SEHNR, CDR2 FQNEAQ (reference sequence). V lost 1 base and J lost 1; bases outside the gene matches: 3. The CDR3 has 15 amino acids. CDR3 DNA sequence: TGTGCCAGCAGCTTAGGAAGCGGGGGTTCCTACGAGCAGTACTTC. This sequence encodes CASSLGSGGSYEQYF. The full variable domain, its missing parts supplied by reference TRBV7-9 and TRBJ2-7, is DTGVSQNPRHKITKRGQNVTFRCDPISEHNRLYWYRQTLGQGPEFLTYFQNEAQLEKSRLLSDRFSAERPKGSFSTLEIQRTEQGDSAMYLCASSLGSGGSYEQYFGPGTRLTVT.

This sequence joins TRBV7-9 and TRBJ2-3, with D unclear. This CDR3 spans 13 amino acids. Germline V gives CDR1 SEHNR, CDR2 FQNEAQ (reference sequence). V lost 5 bases and J lost 4, with 10 bases in between. CDR3 nucleotide sequence: TGTGCCAGCAGCCAGGACGGCCCAGATACGCAGTATTTT. This encodes CASSQDGPDTQYF.